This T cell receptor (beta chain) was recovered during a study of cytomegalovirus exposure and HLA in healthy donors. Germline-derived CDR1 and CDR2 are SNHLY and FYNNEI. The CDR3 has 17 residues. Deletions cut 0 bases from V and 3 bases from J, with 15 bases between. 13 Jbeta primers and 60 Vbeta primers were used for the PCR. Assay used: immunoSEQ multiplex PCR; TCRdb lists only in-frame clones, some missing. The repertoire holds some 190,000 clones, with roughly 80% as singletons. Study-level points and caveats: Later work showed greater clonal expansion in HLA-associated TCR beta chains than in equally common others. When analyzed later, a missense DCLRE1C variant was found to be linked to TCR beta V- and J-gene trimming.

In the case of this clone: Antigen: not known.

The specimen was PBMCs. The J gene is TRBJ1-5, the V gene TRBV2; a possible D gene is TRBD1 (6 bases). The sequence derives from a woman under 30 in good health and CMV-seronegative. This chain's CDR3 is CASSEAGRGRTNQPQHF. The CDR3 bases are TGTGCCAGCAGTGAAGCGGGCAGGGGAAGAACCAATCAGCCCCAGCATTTT.